What follows describes a single T cell receptor (beta chain). Between the trimmed V and J ends, which lost 3 bases and 5 bases, there was a span of 19 bases. The CDR3 is made up of 16 amino acids. The V gene's germline CDR1 is LNHDA and CDR2 SQIVND (reference sequence). Time point here: peripheral blood 6 weeks after treatment start. Diagnoses among patients were locally advanced or metastatic urothelial carcinoma. These data originate in a study of PD-L1 blockade in urothelial cancer. Looking at the study overall: At 3 weeks (second dose) and 6 weeks after starting treatment, blood was analyzed.

A spike-in of synthetic TCR analog templates was added to each PCR. The table came from immunoSEQ multiplex PCR; TCRdb's copy has only in-frame clones and leaves some out. The sample has about 50,000 clones; approximately 85% are singletons. This TCR came from a man aged 50 to 59 with urothelial cancer. Material: PBMCs, obtained around atezolizumab (anti-PD-L1) treatment. The V and J genes are TRBV19 and TRBJ2-5; perhaps TRBD2 as D (6 bases). The CDR3 DNA is TGTGCCAGTAGTATCTACCGACTAGATAGGTTGGAGACCCAGTACTTC. This sequence encodes CASSIYRLDRLETQYF.